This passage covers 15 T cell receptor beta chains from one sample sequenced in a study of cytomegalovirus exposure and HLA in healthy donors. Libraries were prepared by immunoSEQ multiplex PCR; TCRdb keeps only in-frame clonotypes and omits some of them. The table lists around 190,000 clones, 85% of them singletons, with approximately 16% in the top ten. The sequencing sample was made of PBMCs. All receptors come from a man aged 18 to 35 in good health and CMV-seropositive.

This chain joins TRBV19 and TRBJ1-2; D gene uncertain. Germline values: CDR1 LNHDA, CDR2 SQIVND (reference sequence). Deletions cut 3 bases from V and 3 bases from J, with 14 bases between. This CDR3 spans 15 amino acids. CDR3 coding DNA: TGTGCCAGTAGTATTCTGAGGCAGCGATACTATGGCTACACCTTC. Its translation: CASSILRQRYYGYTF.

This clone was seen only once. The CDR3 loop is CASSSTTGVKNNEQFF. The CDR3 nucleotides read TGTGCCAGCAGTTCGACGACGGGGGTAAAGAACAATGAGCAGTTCTTC. The chain has TRBV6-5 and TRBJ2-1; D perhaps matches TRBD2 (6 bases). The germline V gene encodes CDR1 MNHEY and CDR2 SVGAGI. The CDR3 covers 16 residues. Trimming pared 4 bases from V and 5 bases from J, leaving 18 bases between.

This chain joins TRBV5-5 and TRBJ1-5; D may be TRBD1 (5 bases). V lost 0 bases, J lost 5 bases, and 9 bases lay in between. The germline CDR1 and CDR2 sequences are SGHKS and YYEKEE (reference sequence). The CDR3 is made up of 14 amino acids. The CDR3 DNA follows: TGTGCCAGCAGCTTGGTGGGGGGGGATCAGCCCCAGCATTTT. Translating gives CASSLVGGDQPQHF.

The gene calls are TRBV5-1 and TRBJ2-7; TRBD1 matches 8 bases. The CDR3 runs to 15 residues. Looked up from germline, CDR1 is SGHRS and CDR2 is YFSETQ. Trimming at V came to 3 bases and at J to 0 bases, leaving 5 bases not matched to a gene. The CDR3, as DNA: TGCGCCAGCAGCTCAGGGGGCAGGAGCTCCTACGAGCAGTACTTC. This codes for CASSSGGRSSYEQYF.

For the CDR3, the DNA is TGTGCCAGCAAGGAGACAGAACAAGAGACCCAGTACTTC. Protein product: CASKETEQETQYF. The J gene is TRBJ2-5, the V gene TRBV2; possibly TRBD1 for D (5 bases). This CDR3 is 13 amino acids long. Germline V gives CDR1 SNHLY, CDR2 FYNNEI. The V end was cut by 7 bases, the J end by 2 bases, with 11 bases between.

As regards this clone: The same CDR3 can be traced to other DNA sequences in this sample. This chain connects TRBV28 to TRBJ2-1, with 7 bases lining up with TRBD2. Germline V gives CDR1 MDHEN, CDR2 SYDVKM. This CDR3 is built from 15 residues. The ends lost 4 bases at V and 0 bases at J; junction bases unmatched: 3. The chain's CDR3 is CASSSGGSSYNEQFF. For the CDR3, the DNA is TGTGCCAGCAGTTCCGGCGGGAGCTCCTACAATGAGCAGTTCTTC.

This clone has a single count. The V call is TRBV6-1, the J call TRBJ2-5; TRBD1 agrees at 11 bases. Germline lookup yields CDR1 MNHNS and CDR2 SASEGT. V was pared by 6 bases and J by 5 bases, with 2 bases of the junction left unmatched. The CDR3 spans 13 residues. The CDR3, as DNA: TGTGCCAGCAGAAGGACAGGGGGCGAGACCCAGTACTTC. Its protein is CASRRTGGETQYF.

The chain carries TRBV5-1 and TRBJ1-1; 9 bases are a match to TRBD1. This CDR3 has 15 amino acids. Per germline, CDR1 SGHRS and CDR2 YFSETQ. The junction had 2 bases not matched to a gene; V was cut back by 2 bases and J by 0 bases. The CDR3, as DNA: TGCGCCAGCAGCTTAAGGACAGGGGTGAACACTGAAGCTTTCTTT. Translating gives CASSLRTGVNTEAFF.

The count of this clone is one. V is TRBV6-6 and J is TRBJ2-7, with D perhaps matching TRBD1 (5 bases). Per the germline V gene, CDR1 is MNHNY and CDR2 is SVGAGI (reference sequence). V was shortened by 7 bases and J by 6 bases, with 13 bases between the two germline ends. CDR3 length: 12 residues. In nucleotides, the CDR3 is TGTGCCAGCACCGGACAATCGCTCGAGCAGTACTTC. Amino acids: CASTGQSLEQYF.

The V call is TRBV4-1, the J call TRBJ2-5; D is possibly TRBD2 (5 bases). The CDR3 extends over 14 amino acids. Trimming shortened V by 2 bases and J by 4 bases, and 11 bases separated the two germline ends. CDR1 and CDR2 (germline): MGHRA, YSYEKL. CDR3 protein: CASSQMRGSETQYF. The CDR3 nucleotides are TGCGCCAGCAGCCAAATGCGAGGGTCAGAGACCCAGTACTTC.

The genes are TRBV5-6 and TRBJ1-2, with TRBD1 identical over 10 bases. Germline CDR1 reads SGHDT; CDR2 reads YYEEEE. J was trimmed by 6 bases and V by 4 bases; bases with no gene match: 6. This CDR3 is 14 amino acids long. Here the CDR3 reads CASSPGTGVHGYTF. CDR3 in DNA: TGTGCCAGCAGCCCTGGGACAGGGGTTCATGGCTACACCTTC.

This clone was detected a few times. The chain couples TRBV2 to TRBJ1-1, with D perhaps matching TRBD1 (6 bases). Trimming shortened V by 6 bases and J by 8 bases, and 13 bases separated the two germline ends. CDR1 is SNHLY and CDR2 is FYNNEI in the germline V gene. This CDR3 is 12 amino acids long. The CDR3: CASRKDSSEAFF. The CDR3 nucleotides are TGTGCCAGCAGGAAGGACAGTTCCGAAGCTTTCTTT.

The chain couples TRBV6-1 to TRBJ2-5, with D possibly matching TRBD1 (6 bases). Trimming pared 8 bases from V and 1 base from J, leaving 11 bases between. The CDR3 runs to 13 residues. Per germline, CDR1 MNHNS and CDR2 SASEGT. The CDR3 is CASGPRGQETQYF. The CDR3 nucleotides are TGTGCCAGCGGCCCCAGGGGCCAAGAGACCCAGTACTTC.

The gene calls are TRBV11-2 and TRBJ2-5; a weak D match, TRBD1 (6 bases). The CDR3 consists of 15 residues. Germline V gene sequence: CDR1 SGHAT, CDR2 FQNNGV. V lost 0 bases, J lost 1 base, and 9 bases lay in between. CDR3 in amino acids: CASSLDWTAQETQYF. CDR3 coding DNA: TGTGCCAGCAGCTTAGATTGGACAGCCCAAGAGACCCAGTACTTC.

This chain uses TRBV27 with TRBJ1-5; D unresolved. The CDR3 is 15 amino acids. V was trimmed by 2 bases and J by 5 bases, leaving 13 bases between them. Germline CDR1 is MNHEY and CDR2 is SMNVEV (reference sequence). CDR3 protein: CASSLNGGAYQPQHF. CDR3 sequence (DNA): TGTGCCAGCAGTTTAAATGGCGGTGCATATCAGCCCCAGCATTTT.